This T cell receptor (beta chain) was found in a study of tumor-infiltrating lymphocytes in primary liver carcinoma. Study-wide background: All patients, whether men or women, fell within 30 to 69 years of age. Samples returned roughly 3.65 to 8 million productive TCRbeta reads, a yield that was similar across tissue types.

Per the germline V gene, CDR1 is SGHAT and CDR2 is FQNNGV. This CDR3 comprises 12 residues. The researchers produced TCR beta cDNA from 450 to 600 ng total RNA with a constant-region primer. Amplification in three nested multiplex PCR rounds with slightly modified ARM-PCR gave rise to TCR beta libraries. TRBV1-TRBV30 forward primers paired with a C-beta reverse primer were used in the first two PCR rounds, which ran around 10 cycles each. TCRdb reprocessed the multiplex PCR reads with MiXCR, giving one entry per CDR3 protein. This table has tens of thousands of distinct CDR3 sequences, more than 70% appearing once. Without any cell sorting, about 18-30 mg of bulk tissue yielded co-extracted RNA and DNA.

The sequencing sample was made of tumor-adjacent normal liver tissue. This clonotype was obtained from a woman in her 30s with primary liver carcinoma and hepatitis B virus infection. This sequence joins TRBV11-2 and TRBJ2-4; 9 bases line up with TRBD1. CDR3 bases: TGTGACGGCCGGGACAGGGAGGACATTCAGTACTTC. Its translation: CDGRDREDIQYF.